This T cell receptor beta chain was recovered during a study of blood T cell repertoires in COVID-19. Across the whole study: COVID-19 samples collected from the United States, Italy and Spain covered acute and convalescent phases.

The authors' processing: How many nucleated cells were present was estimated from reference gene primer amplification. Sequenced by immunoSEQ multiplex PCR; TCRdb stores in-frame clones only, minus some. V, J and clone size were drawn from that table, and D and trimming were deduced from the DNA. The table includes around 300,000 clones, 75% to 90% detected once. The Seattle site enrolled patients during active infection and followed them longitudinally. The CDR3 is 14 amino acids. With 10 bases clipped from V and 0 bases from J, the junction kept 6 bases outside the gene matches. From germline, CDR1 is LNHDA and CDR2 SQIVND (reference sequence).

This TCR was recovered from a woman in her seventies with COVID-19, enrolled during active disease. This rearrangement joins TRBV19 to TRBJ2-3; 8 positions agree with TRBD1. The sequencing sample was made of peripheral blood. CDR3 bases: TGTGCCACCTTGGACAGGGAGAGCACAGATACGCAGTATTTT. Its translation: CATLDRESTDTQYF.